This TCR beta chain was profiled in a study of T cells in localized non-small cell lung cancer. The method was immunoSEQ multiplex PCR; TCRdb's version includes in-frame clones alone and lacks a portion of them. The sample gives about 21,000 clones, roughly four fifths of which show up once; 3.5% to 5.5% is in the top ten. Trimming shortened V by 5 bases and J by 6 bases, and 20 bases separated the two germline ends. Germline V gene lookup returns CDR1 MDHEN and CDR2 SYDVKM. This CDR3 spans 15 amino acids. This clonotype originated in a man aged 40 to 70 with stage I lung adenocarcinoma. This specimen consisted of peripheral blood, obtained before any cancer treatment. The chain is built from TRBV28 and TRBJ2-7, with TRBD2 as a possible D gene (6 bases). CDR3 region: CASSPPVGGNSEQYF. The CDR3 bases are TGTGCCAGCAGTCCACCGGTCGGGGGAAATTCCGAGCAGTACTTC.